Given below is one T cell receptor beta chain in context. This CDR3 has 15 residues. The germline V gene encodes CDR1 LGHNT and CDR2 FRNRAP. Trimming stripped 0 bases from V and 7 bases from J, with 12 bases between. The data originate from a study of shared clonotypes between healthy human individuals. Overall study: A few men and a couple of women, aged 18 to 49, were donors. Donors had three CD4 naive, three CD4 memory, two CD8 naive and one CD8 memory plate apiece.

CD45RO-negative CD8 cells positively selected for CCR7 made up the naive population, which excluded terminally differentiated effector memory CD45RA+ cells. Profiling relied on immunoSEQ multiplex PCR, and the TCRdb table lists in-frame clones only, not all of them. The sample contains about 2.1 million clones, around 93% of which appear only once. Sequencing used naive CD8+ T cells from PBMCs. The chain employs TRBV12-5 and TRBJ2-2, with unresolved D. The receptor's source is a man younger than 35 in good health. Some clones in this sample may be carry-over from other donors' samples. CDR3 sequence: CASGLVSGSHGELFF. The CDR3 coding sequence is TGTGCTAGTGGTTTGGTTTCCGGGTCCCACGGGGAGCTGTTTTTT.